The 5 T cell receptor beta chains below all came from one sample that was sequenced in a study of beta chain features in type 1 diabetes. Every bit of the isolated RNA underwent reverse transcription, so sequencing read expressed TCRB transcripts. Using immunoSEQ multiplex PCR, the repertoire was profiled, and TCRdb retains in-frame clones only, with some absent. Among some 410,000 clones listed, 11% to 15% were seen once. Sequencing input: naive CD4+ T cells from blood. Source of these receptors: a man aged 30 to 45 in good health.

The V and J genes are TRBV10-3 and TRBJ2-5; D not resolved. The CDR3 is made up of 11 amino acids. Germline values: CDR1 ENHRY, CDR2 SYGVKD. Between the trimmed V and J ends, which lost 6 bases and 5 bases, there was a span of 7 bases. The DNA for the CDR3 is TGTGCCATCAGAAATATGGAGACCCAGTACTTC. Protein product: CAIRNMETQYF.

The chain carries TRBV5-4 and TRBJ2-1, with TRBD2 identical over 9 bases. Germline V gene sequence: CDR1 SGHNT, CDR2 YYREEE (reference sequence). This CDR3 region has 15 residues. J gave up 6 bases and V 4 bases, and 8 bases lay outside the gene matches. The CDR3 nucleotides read TGTGCCAGCAGCCAGAATAGCGGGAGCGTCAATGAGCAGTTCTTC. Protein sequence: CASSQNSGSVNEQFF.

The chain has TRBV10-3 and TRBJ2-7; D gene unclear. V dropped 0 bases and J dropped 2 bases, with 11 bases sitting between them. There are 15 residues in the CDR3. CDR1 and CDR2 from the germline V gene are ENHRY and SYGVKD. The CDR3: CAISESTASTYEQYF. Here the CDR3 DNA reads TGTGCCATCAGTGAGTCCACAGCCTCTACCTACGAGCAGTACTTC.

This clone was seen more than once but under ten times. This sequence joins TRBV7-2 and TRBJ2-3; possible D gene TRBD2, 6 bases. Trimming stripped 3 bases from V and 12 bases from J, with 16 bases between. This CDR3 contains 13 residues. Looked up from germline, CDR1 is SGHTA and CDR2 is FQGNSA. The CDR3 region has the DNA TGTGCCAGCAGCTTTGTCGGCGGGGACCCCCAGTATTTT. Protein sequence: CASSFVGGDPQYF. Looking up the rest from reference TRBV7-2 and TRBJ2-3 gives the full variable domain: GAGVSQSPSNKVTEKGKDVELRCDPISGHTALYWYRQSLGQGLEFLIYFQGNSAPDKSGLPSDRFSAERTGGSVSTLTIQRTQQEDSAVYLCASSFVGGDPQYFGPGTRLTVL.

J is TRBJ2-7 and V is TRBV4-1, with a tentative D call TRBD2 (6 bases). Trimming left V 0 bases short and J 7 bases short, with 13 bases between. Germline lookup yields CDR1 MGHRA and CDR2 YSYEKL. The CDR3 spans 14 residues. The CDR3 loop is CASSQDRRGPEQYF. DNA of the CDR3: TGCGCCAGCAGCCAAGATCGGAGGGGCCCGGAGCAGTACTTC.